Included here is one T cell receptor beta chain sequence, with context. Its specificity is unknown. Per the germline V gene, CDR1 is SGHNT and CDR2 is YYREEE (reference sequence). V shed 0 bases and J shed 8 bases, with 22 bases lying between them. This CDR3 is built from 17 residues. The data were taken from a study of shared clonotypes between healthy human individuals. Study-wide findings and caveats: Naive CD4 clonotypes overlapped across several donors at around 4.8%. Generation probability values for non-shared clonotypes were lower than those for clonotypes shared by all four donors.

Original analysis: For the immunoSEQ data, sequences were junction-only without quality scores, so filtering differed. Assay used: immunoSEQ multiplex PCR; TCRdb lists only in-frame clones, some missing. The V and J calls and clone size come from that table; D and trimming were worked out from the DNA. In the table there are over 95,000 clones, around 65% of which are singletons. The sequence was collected from a woman between 25 and 40 years old in good health. The V gene is TRBV5-4, the J gene TRBJ2-3; tentatively, D is TRBD2 (6 bases). Sequences were obtained from memory CD8+ T cells sorted from blood. Subset described: CD45RO+ cells pooled with CCR7-negative TemRA cells. The CDR3 nucleotides are TGTGCCAGCAGCTTGGGGGGGGACCGCGTAAAACTAGCTACGCAGTATTTT. Protein product: CASSLGGDRVKLATQYF.